This is a list of T cell receptor beta chains from one sample in a study of blood T cells in healthy people across ages. TCRdb reprocessed the 5' RACE reads with MiXCR, giving one entry per CDR3 protein. Counted here are about 2 million distinct CDR3 sequences, approximately 50% occurring once; the ten biggest clones make up around 2.1%. Specimen: blood. All receptors come from a woman in her forties in good health. Each CDR3 is given without its conserved first and last residue.

v_call: TRBV7-9; j_call: TRBJ2-3; cdr3_aa: ASSLSPTAPDTQY
v_call: TRBV4-1; j_call: TRBJ2-5; cdr3_aa: ASSQDSGAANQETQY
v_call: TRBV9; j_call: TRBJ2-1; cdr3_aa: ASSPVWRGGGQSYNEQF
v_call: TRBV7-2; j_call: TRBJ1-6; cdr3_aa: ASSLDSSGSPLH
v_call: TRBV12-3/TRBV12-4; j_call: TRBJ1-1; cdr3_aa: ASSLLVTEAF
v_call: TRBV20-1; j_call: TRBJ2-3; cdr3_aa: SAQTTGTSGGVLYTQY
v_call: TRBV20-1; j_call: TRBJ2-3; cdr3_aa: SALSGGSSADTQY
v_call: TRBV7-2; j_call: TRBJ1-2; cdr3_aa: ASSDGSAGAGGYT
v_call: TRBV20-1; j_call: TRBJ1-2; cdr3_aa: SVRTGDRGYT
v_call: TRBV28; j_call: TRBJ2-3; cdr3_aa: ASSPGSVTYRDTQY
v_call: TRBV6-6; j_call: TRBJ2-1; cdr3_aa: ASSQHRDRTRNEQF
v_call: TRBV10-3; j_call: TRBJ2-1; cdr3_aa: AISERGQGETQF
v_call: TRBV14; j_call: TRBJ2-5; cdr3_aa: ASSPNRGLRETQY
v_call: TRBV10-3; j_call: TRBJ2-3; cdr3_aa: AISPASSSTDTQY
v_call: TRBV2; j_call: TRBJ2-5; cdr3_aa: ASRVTSQETQY
v_call: TRBV5-1; j_call: TRBJ2-5; cdr3_aa: ASRLVGEETQY
v_call: TRBV11-2; j_call: TRBJ2-1; cdr3_aa: ASSPQSSHYEQF
v_call: TRBV7-2; j_call: TRBJ2-1; cdr3_aa: ASSPMTSGLYNEQF
v_call: TRBV7-3; j_call: TRBJ2-3; cdr3_aa: ASSLRTGLEDTQY
v_call: TRBV20-1; j_call: TRBJ1-4; cdr3_aa: SAGQLIGEKLF
v_call: TRBV19; j_call: TRBJ1-2; cdr3_aa: ASSTANVVYGYT
v_call: TRBV12-3/TRBV12-4; j_call: TRBJ2-3; cdr3_aa: ASGGRRPSTDTQY
v_call: TRBV20-1; j_call: NA; cdr3_aa: SAPRGGIGEQY
v_call: TRBV5-1; j_call: TRBJ2-3; cdr3_aa: ASSLEQTSTDTQY